This TCR beta chain was recorded in a study of cytotoxic CD8 clonotypes in ibrutinib-treated CLL (dated by TCRdb to the early 2020s). General notes on the study: In this cohort, some 14 patients were treatment-naive and approximately 10 were relapsed/refractory, while some 18 had unmutated IGHV. Partial responses were observed in some 24 patients and complete responses in 2; after a median follow-up of around 68 months, remission was maintained in 15 or so patients and progression was observed in roughly twelve. The response samples were drawn at a median of 12 months into treatment, with a range of roughly 6 to 36 months. Samples averaged approximately 250,000 productive templates and around 91,000 productive rearrangements. Of the approximately 90 participants in the trial, 25 to 30 had longitudinal samples available. Cryopreserved peripheral blood mononuclear cells were collected before treatment, at response, and at either disease progression or sustained remission. All remission and progressive disease samples were collected while patients were still receiving ibrutinib. Points the paper makes about the study in general: Public clonotypes were rare and either shrank or stayed stable during treatment, and the rise in clonality at ibrutinib response reflected expansion of private clonotypes. An increase in clonality was observed at ibrutinib response, with clonality remaining stable during sustained remission and falling back toward baseline at progression. At baseline, clonality was higher than in age-matched healthy donors and showed a strong correlation with circulating CD8+ T-cell counts. Lymph node repertoires were not examined, and the timing of sampling was not matched between patients in sustained remission and those whose disease progressed.

For TCR beta library preparation, 2 to 2.5 micrograms of genomic DNA were isolated from cryopreserved PBMCs. Longitudinal blood samples from CLL patients on ibrutinib monotherapy underwent high-throughput TCR beta sequencing. The patients took part in an open-label, single-center phase 2 trial of ibrutinib monotherapy. On a MiSeq, deep resolution sequencing aimed for a depth between 1 in 1 million and 1 in 200,000 T cells, with each clonotype covered 10x on average. The immunoSEQ hsTCRB Kit was used to generate TCR beta libraries. Per the source publication's procedure: ImmunoSEQ Data Assistant and ImmunoSEQ Analyzer were used for data analysis, and V, D and J genes were assigned according to IMGT definitions. Clonality, which ranges from 0 to 1, was calculated by subtracting the normalized Shannon entropy of productive rearrangement frequencies from one. Only overrepresented clonotypes making up at least 0.05% of each patient's repertoire were included in the public clonotype analysis. Fewer than 15 repertoires from age-matched healthy donors, obtained from immuneACCESS, served as clonality controls. TCRdb's version of the immuneACCESS table is confined to in-frame rearrangements and falls short of the full clone set. An unresolved V gene accounts for under half of the shortfall where checked; the remainder is of unknown origin. The DNA was the basis for D and trimming; V, J and clone size are from that table. The sample has some 30,000 clones on record, roughly 76% of them singletons. Approximately 50% of the sample goes to the ten largest clones.

To note about this clone: The clone's antigen remains unknown. No qualities accompany the bases; no much larger clone lies one base away.

Sequences SGHRS (CDR1) and YFSETQ (CDR2) are obtained from the germline V gene. V sheds 4 bases and J sheds 8 bases, leaving 19 bases between their ends. The CDR3 starts with the cysteine, ends with the phenylalanine, and has 15 residues. Only CDR3 DNA is held: 45 bases, read in frame from base 1. The chain employs TRBV5-1 and TRBJ1-3; 6 matching bases give a weak D call of TRBD1. This material consisted of PBMCs, taken after 36 months of ibrutinib treatment. This TCR derives from a human donor with chronic lymphocytic leukemia. Here is the DNA: TGCGCCAGCAGCCCTGGATCGGACAGAGGGTACACCATATATTTT. Translated, it gives CASSPGSDRGYTIYF.